These 10 T cell receptor beta chains share one sample of origin, sequenced in a study of read filtering for tumor transcriptome and immune sequencing. From around 0.4 ug of RNA, a library with molecular barcoded alpha/delta and beta/gamma adaptors was made. TCRdb recomputed calls from the reads with MiXCR, one row per CDR3 protein. The sample includes about 130,000 distinct CDR3 sequences, over 10% seen only once; the top ten take approximately 10%. Input material: a population of CD138-negative cells sorted from bone marrow. Receptors were obtained from a donor at least 40 years old with multiple myeloma.

A remark on this clonotype: A far larger clone lies a single base away; this is likely a read error. V usage is TRBV12-3 or TRBV12-4 and J usage is TRBJ2-2; 10 bases line up with TRBD2. The CDR3 covers 14 residues. CDR3 region: CAGSLAGDTGELFF. In DNA form, the CDR3 reads TGTGCCGGCAGTCTAGCGGGAGACACCGGGGAGCTGTTTTTT.

Ten or more counts support this clonotype. V is TRBV5-1 and J is TRBJ2-2; 12 bases are a match to TRBD2. Germline V CDR1 and CDR2: SGHRS, YFSETQ. Germline trimming cut 5 bases from V and 4 bases from J; bases unmatched to any gene: 9. The CDR3 loop spans 17 amino acids. In DNA form, the CDR3 reads TGCGCCAGCAGTTTGCCGGGACTAGCGGGCGGCACCGGGGAGCTGTTTTTT. Protein: CASSLPGLAGGTGELFF. The variable domain in full, completed from reference TRBV5-1 and TRBJ2-2, reads KAGVTQTPRYLIKTRGQQVTLSCSPISGHRSVSWYQQTPGQGLQFLFEYFSETQRNKGNFPGRFSGRQFSNSRSEMNVSTLELGDSALYLCASSLPGLAGGTGELFFGEGSRLTVL.

At least ten counts were recorded for this clonotype. The J gene is TRBJ1-5, the V gene TRBV5-1; no clear D. The CDR3 is 15 residues long. Looked up from germline, CDR1 is SGHRS and CDR2 is YFSETQ. Trimming removed 0 bases at V and 3 bases at J, with 10 bases between. The CDR3 sequence: CASSLAGGINQPQHF. The CDR3 nucleotides are TGCGCCAGCAGCTTGGCCGGAGGGATCAATCAGCCCCAGCATTTT.

The rearrangement joins TRBV5-1 to TRBJ2-5; 13 bases agree with TRBD2. The V segment lost 4 bases and the J segment 5 bases; nucleotides outside the gene matches: 8. From germline, CDR1 is SGHRS and CDR2 YFSETQ. This CDR3 contains 16 residues. CDR3 nucleotides: TGCGCCAGCAGCCCAGGGACTAGCGGGATTATTGAGACCCAGTACTTC. Encoded protein: CASSPGTSGIIETQYF. The full variable domain, completed using reference TRBV5-1 and TRBJ2-5, is KAGVTQTPRYLIKTRGQQVTLSCSPISGHRSVSWYQQTPGQGLQFLFEYFSETQRNKGNFPGRFSGRQFSNSRSEMNVSTLELGDSALYLCASSPGTSGIIETQYFGPGTRLLVL.

Many counts were recorded for this clonotype. The genes are TRBV29-1 and TRBJ2-2; no clear D. Per germline, CDR1 SQVTM and CDR2 ANQGSEA. Trimming stripped 5 bases from V and 4 bases from J, with 11 bases between. CDR3 length: 13 amino acids. The CDR3 DNA sequence: TGCAGCGTTTGGGCCATGGGCACCGGGGAGCTGTTTTTT. It specifies CSVWAMGTGELFF.

Many counts were recorded for this clonotype. The chain couples TRBV20-1 to TRBJ2-3; TRBD2 matches 8 bases. Germline V gene lookup returns CDR1 DFQATT and CDR2 SNEGSKA (reference sequence). Germline trimming cut 6 bases from V and 1 base from J; bases unmatched to any gene: 6. The CDR3 sequence is 14 residues long. The CDR3 sequence is CSARIAGRTDTQYF. The CDR3 nucleotides read TGCAGTGCCAGGATAGCGGGGCGCACAGATACGCAGTATTTT.

In this sample, this clonotype turned up a few times. The V and J genes are TRBV20-1 and TRBJ1-1; 10 nucleotides match TRBD1. CDR3 length: 13 amino acids. V was pared by 6 bases and J by 2 bases, with 3 bases of the junction left unmatched. CDR1 and CDR2 (germline): DFQATT, SNEGSKA (reference sequence). CDR3 DNA: TGCAGTGCGGGGACAGGGGATAACACTGAAGCTTTCTTT. Translated, it gives CSAGTGDNTEAFF.

About this clonotype itself: This could be a read error, since a much larger clone is one nucleotide away. This rearrangement joins TRBV6-2 or TRBV6-3 to TRBJ1-1; D gene ambiguous. Germline V gene lookup returns CDR1 MNHEY and CDR2 SVGEGT. The CDR3 spans 13 residues. CDR3 amino acids: CASNAGVNTEALF. DNA of the CDR3: TGTGCCAGCAACGCGGGCGTGAACACTGAAGCTCTCTTT.

V usage is TRBV9 and J usage is TRBJ2-5, with 7 bases matching TRBD2. Unmatched junction bases numbered 14, after V lost 4 bases and J lost 5 bases. Germline CDR1 reads SGDLS; CDR2 reads YYNGEE. The CDR3 totals 16 residues. CDR3 amino acids: CASSPQTSGVFETQYF. The CDR3 bases are TGTGCCAGCAGCCCGCAGACGAGCGGGGTCTTCGAGACCCAGTACTTC.

This clonotype was picked up many times. V and J are TRBV20-1 and TRBJ2-3; the match to TRBD2 covers 7 bases. Germline loops: CDR1 DFQATT, CDR2 SNEGSKA (reference sequence). The V segment lost 6 bases and the J segment 2 bases; nucleotides outside the gene matches: 11. The CDR3 runs 15 residues. For the CDR3, the DNA is TGCAGTGCCCCAGATCGGGGGGATCACACAGATACGCAGTATTTT. It translates to CSAPDRGDHTDTQYF.